These 9 T cell receptor beta chains originate from one sample sequenced in a study of blood T cells in healthy people across ages. Through a sample-barcoded 5' primer and a J-beta primer mix, a second PCR was run for about 6 to 11 cycles. TCRdb used MiXCR to reprocess the 5' RACE reads, holding one entry per CDR3 protein. This repertoire shows about 1.7 million distinct CDR3 sequences, about 28% found once; its top ten account for about 8%. Sequencing was carried out using blood. The receptors were sampled from a woman aged 25 to 39 in good health.

This clonotype was detected a few times. The V gene is TRBV29-1, the J gene TRBJ2-1, with 13 bases aligning to TRBD2. Germline V CDR1 and CDR2: SQVTM, ANQGSEA. There are 15 residues in the CDR3. V shed 6 bases and J 7 bases; nucleotides not matched to a gene: 9. CDR3 DNA sequence: TGCAGCGTCGATGGACTAGCGGGAGCCCGGAATGAGCAGTTCTTC. It yields the protein CSVDGLAGARNEQFF.

The genes are TRBV6-5 and TRBJ1-1, with D tentatively TRBD1 (5 bases). This CDR3 spans 14 amino acids. With 5 bases removed from V and 10 bases from J, the gap between germline ends came to 20 bases. Germline V gene sequence: CDR1 MNHEY, CDR2 SVGAGI. The CDR3 sequence: CASSPGLGALGAFF. The CDR3 bases are TGTGCCAGCAGTCCGGGACTTGGGGCCCTGGGAGCTTTCTTT.

In its sample, this clonotype was seen many times. The chain has TRBV6-1 and TRBJ2-3, with D possibly being TRBD1 or TRBD2 (5 bases each). Trimming cost V 6 bases and J 1 base, with 11 bases left between them. The CDR3 extends over 14 amino acids. Germline lookup yields CDR1 MNHNS and CDR2 SASEGT. CDR3 amino acids: CASRQAGRTDTQYF. The CDR3 DNA reads TGTGCCAGCAGACAGGCGGGTCGCACAGATACGCAGTATTTT.

This clonotype was recorded many times. This sequence joins TRBV12-3 or TRBV12-4 and TRBJ1-2; 7 nucleotides line up with TRBD1. V was clipped by 5 bases and J by 6 bases; unmatched bases: 9. CDR3 length: 14 residues. Here the CDR3 DNA reads TGTGCCAGCAGTCCCGACAGGGATTGGCATGGCTACACCTTC. Translated, it gives CASSPDRDWHGYTF.

The genes are TRBV20-1 and TRBJ1-2; D gene ambiguous. Germline-derived CDR1 and CDR2 are DFQATT and SNEGSKA (reference sequence). CDR3 length: 12 amino acids. Trimming took 3 bases from V and 7 from J, leaving 12 bases between them. The CDR3 reads CSARGAGSGYTF. The CDR3 region has the DNA TGCAGTGCTAGGGGTGCGGGGTCTGGCTACACCTTC.

This clonotype occurred many times. V usage is TRBV10-2 and J usage is TRBJ2-7; D is perhaps TRBD1 or TRBD2 (5 bases each). The CDR3 loop spans 11 amino acids. Per the germline V gene, CDR1 is WSHSY and CDR2 is SAAADI. With 5 bases removed from V and 9 bases from J, the gap between germline ends came to 11 bases. DNA for the CDR3: TGCGCCAGCAGTTTAGGGGACGTGCAGTACTTC. This sequence encodes CASSLGDVQYF.

This clonotype was counted ten times or more. The gene calls are TRBV10-2 and TRBJ1-2; D might be TRBD1 (5 bases). Germline CDR1 and CDR2: WSHSY and SAAADI. V was clipped by 2 bases and J by 2 bases, with 12 bases between them. The CDR3 length is 15 residues. The CDR3 bases are TGCGCCAGCAGTGAGCCCGGGACGGCGAACTATGGCTACACCTTC. Translating gives CASSEPGTANYGYTF.

In its sample, this clonotype was seen many times. The rearrangement joins TRBV5-5 to TRBJ2-3; D not certain. The germline CDR1 and CDR2 sequences are SGHKS and YYEKEE (reference sequence). The CDR3 loop spans 16 amino acids. The V end lost 4 bases, the J end lost 0 bases, and 15 bases lay between the germline ends. The CDR3 nucleotides read TGTGCCAGCAGCCCCGGCGGCTACCCTAGCACAGATACGCAGTATTTT. Amino acid sequence: CASSPGGYPSTDTQYF.

This clonotype was counted a few times. A much larger clone differs from this one at a single base, so this may be a read error. The chain carries TRBV7-9 and TRBJ2-5; 7 bases are shared with TRBD2. V lost 2 bases, J lost 11 bases, and 20 bases stayed unmatched. From germline, CDR1 is SEHNR and CDR2 FQNEAQ (reference sequence). This CDR3 has 17 residues. CDR3 sequence reads: CASSLNGVRSGRGEQYF. As DNA, the CDR3 is TGTGCCAGCAGCTTAAATGGGGTGCGATCTGGGAGGGGAGAGCAGTACTTC.